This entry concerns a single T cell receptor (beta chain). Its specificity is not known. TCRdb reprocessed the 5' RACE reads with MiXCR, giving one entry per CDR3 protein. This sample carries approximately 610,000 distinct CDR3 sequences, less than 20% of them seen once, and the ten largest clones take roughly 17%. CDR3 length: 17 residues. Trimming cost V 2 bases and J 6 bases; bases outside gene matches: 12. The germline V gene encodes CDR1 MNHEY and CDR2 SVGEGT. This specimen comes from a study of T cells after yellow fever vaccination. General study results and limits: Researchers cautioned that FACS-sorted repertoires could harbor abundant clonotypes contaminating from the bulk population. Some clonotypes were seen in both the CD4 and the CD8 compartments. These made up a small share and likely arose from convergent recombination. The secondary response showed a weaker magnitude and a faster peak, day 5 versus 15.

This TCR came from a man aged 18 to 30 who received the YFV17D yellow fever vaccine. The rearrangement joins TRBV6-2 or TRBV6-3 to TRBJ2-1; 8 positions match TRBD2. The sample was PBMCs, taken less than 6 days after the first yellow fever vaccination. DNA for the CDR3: TGTGCCAGCAGTTACCTCCCCGGGCGGGGGGTTCTCAATGAGCAGTTCTTC. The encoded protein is CASSYLPGRGVLNEQFF.